A single sample gave rise to the 3 T cell receptor beta chains below, sequenced in a study of CD8 T cells in ankylosing spondylitis listed by TCRdb under 2017. The library came from 5' RACE. Reads for this sample came from an Illumina HiSeq 2500. Through fastp at Q25 and MiXCR, TCRdb rebuilt clones from the public reads, retaining in-frame beta chains. Rows are unified per CDR3 protein, each entry keeping the most common DNA and genes. This sample comprises about 110,000 distinct CDR3 sequences, around 24% of them detected only once. The ten biggest clones cover 9% to 15% of the sample. Sequenced: synovial fluid, either unsorted or a sorted T cell fraction (not recorded which). The source of these receptors is a male donor with ankylosing spondylitis.

For the CDR3, the DNA is TGTGCCAGCAGCTTAGGAGGGTTCGGGGAGCTGTTTTTT. Its translation is CASSLGGFGELFF. This chain joins TRBV11-1 and TRBJ2-2; TRBD2 is a possible D gene (5 bases). Trimming removed 1 base at V and 7 bases at J, with 7 bases between. CDR1 SGHAT and CDR2 FQDESV come from the germline V gene (reference sequence). The CDR3 is 13 residues long.

There are a few counts of this clonotype. The chain has TRBV15 and TRBJ1-6, with D unclear. Germline V CDR1 and CDR2: LNHNV, YYDKDF (reference sequence). Trimming cost V 1 base and J 6 bases, with 10 bases left between them. The CDR3 sequence is 15 residues long. In nucleotides, the CDR3 is TGTGCCACCAGCAGAGTTGGCAGGATTAATTCACCCCTCCACTTT. It translates to CATSRVGRINSPLHF.

V usage is TRBV3-1 and J usage is TRBJ2-5; no clear D gene. This CDR3 has 14 residues. V was clipped by 2 bases and J by 5 bases, with 12 bases between them. Germline CDR1 and CDR2: LGHDT and YNNKEL (reference sequence). CDR3 protein: CASSQTNDLETQYF. DNA for the CDR3: TGTGCCAGCAGCCAAACAAATGATTTGGAGACCCAGTACTTC.